The next 21 T cell receptor beta chains were all read from a single sample in a study of cytomegalovirus exposure and HLA in healthy donors. Generated by immunoSEQ multiplex PCR, the TCRdb table keeps only in-frame clones and is missing some. The data contain some 250,000 clones, approximately 83% of them singletons. Sequenced sample: PBMCs. All receptors derive from a woman aged 25 to 39 in good health and CMV-seropositive.

The rearrangement joins TRBV7-2 to TRBJ2-7, with D possibly TRBD1 on 6 matching bases. The CDR3 has 15 amino acids. V was pared by 4 bases and J by 9 bases, with 22 bases between. Germline CDR1 reads SGHTA; CDR2 reads FQGNSA. CDR3 amino acids: CASSSPGHPGAGQYF. Written as DNA, the CDR3 is TGTGCCAGCAGCTCGCCGGGACATCCCGGGGCGGGGCAGTACTTC.

V gene TRBV18 combines with J gene TRBJ1-1; D remains ambiguous. This CDR3 comprises 14 residues. Germline V gene sequence: CDR1 KGHSH, CDR2 LQKENI. Trimming removed 4 bases from V and 4 bases from J, with 13 bases in between. In DNA form, the CDR3 reads TGTGCCAGCTCACATCCCACGGGTGGCACTGAAGCTTTCTTT. Protein product: CASSHPTGGTEAFF.

The chain links TRBV18 to TRBJ2-7, with 7 bases aligning to TRBD2. The germline gives CDR1 KGHSH, CDR2 LQKENI. This CDR3 is built from 15 residues. The J segment lost 1 base and the V segment lost 3 bases, leaving 6 bases of the junction unmatched. CDR3 in DNA: TGTGCCAGCTCACCCGGCCGGGAGGCTTCCTACGAGCAGTACTTC. Translated: CASSPGREASYEQYF.

The chain uses TRBV4-1 and TRBJ2-1, with D unresolved. The V end lost 3 bases, the J end lost 0 bases, and 12 bases lay between the germline ends. This CDR3 is 16 amino acids long. Germline loops: CDR1 MGHRA, CDR2 YSYEKL. The CDR3 sequence is CASSHVLQSSYNEQFF. CDR3 coding DNA: TGCGCCAGCAGCCACGTATTACAAAGCTCCTACAATGAGCAGTTCTTC.

The chain joins TRBV28 to TRBJ2-2, with D possibly TRBD2 on 6 matching bases. Germline loops: CDR1 MDHEN, CDR2 SYDVKM. This CDR3 has 15 residues. The V gene lost 5 bases and the J gene lost 2 bases, with 12 bases spanning the gap. CDR3 amino acids: CASSPPGGNTGELFF. In DNA, the CDR3 is TGTGCCAGCAGTCCCCCCGGGGGTAACACCGGGGAGCTGTTTTTT.

The chain is built from TRBV19 and TRBJ1-5, with 9 bases aligning to TRBD1. The CDR3 is 14 residues long. Trimming cost V 7 bases and J 7 bases; bases outside gene matches: 8. Germline loops: CDR1 LNHDA, CDR2 SQIVND (reference sequence). CDR3 loop: CASMGQGHRQPQHF. CDR3 coding DNA: TGTGCCAGTATGGGACAGGGCCATAGGCAGCCCCAGCATTTT.

The V gene is TRBV4-1, the J gene TRBJ2-2, with 7 bases that match TRBD2. CDR1 and CDR2 (germline): MGHRA, YSYEKL. V dropped 0 bases and J dropped 1; count of bases not matched to a gene: 2. CDR3 size: 16 residues. The CDR3 region is CASSQDSGLNTGELFF. The CDR3 bases are TGCGCCAGCAGCCAAGATAGCGGGTTGAACACCGGGGAGCTGTTTTTT.

The gene calls are TRBV6-1 and TRBJ2-7; 7 bases align to TRBD1. There are 17 residues in the CDR3. CDR1 and CDR2 (germline): MNHNS, SASEGT. Unmatched junction bases numbered 13, after V lost 4 bases and J lost 1 base. The CDR3 DNA reads as TGTGCCAGCAGTGCGATGAGGGGGACAGCTAAATCCTACGAGCAGTACTTC. Its protein product is CASSAMRGTAKSYEQYF.

This clone was seen only a few times. This rearrangement joins TRBV4-1 to TRBJ2-5; 7 bases match TRBD2. Germline trimming cut 0 bases from V and 5 bases from J; bases unmatched to any gene: 6. This CDR3 is built from 15 residues. CDR1 is MGHRA and CDR2 is YSYEKL in the germline V gene. CDR3: CASSQEPREGETQYF. The CDR3 region has the DNA TGCGCCAGCAGCCAAGAACCGAGGGAGGGGGAGACCCAGTACTTC.

The V call is TRBV11-3, the J call TRBJ1-1; 9 bases are a match to TRBD1. J gave up 6 bases and V 0 bases, and 11 bases lay outside the gene matches. The CDR3 totals 17 residues. Germline V gives CDR1 SGHNT, CDR2 YENEEA. This CDR3 reads CASSLDLPGQGKAEAFF. In DNA form, the CDR3 reads TGTGCCAGCAGCTTAGATCTCCCGGGACAGGGAAAGGCTGAAGCTTTCTTT.

The chain joins TRBV18 to TRBJ2-7, with D possibly being TRBD1 (5 bases). The CDR3 is made up of 12 amino acids. The ends were cut back, 5 bases at V and 3 bases at J, with 8 bases in the middle. Germline V gene lookup returns CDR1 KGHSH and CDR2 LQKENI. CDR3 in DNA: TGTGCCAGCTCAAAAGACAGCTACGAGCAGTACTTC. Residues: CASSKDSYEQYF.

This chain links TRBV7-9 with TRBJ1-2; D gene ambiguous. V was clipped by 5 bases and J by 1 base, with 5 bases between them. Germline V lookup: CDR1 SEHNR, CDR2 FQNEAQ (reference sequence). This CDR3 spans 12 amino acids. CDR3 coding DNA: TGTGCCAGCAGCGAGTTTAACTATGGCTACACCTTC. Its translation is CASSEFNYGYTF.

Points on this clone: A read error may produce the germline difference seen at one junction end. The chain couples TRBV18 to TRBJ2-7; D is unresolved. Per the germline V gene, CDR1 is KGHSH and CDR2 is LQKENI. This CDR3 has 14 residues. CDR3 coding DNA: TGTGCCAGCTCCCCACTGGCCGAAACCTACGAGCAGTACTTC. Its translation: CASSPLAETYEQYF.

The V call is TRBV7-2, the J call TRBJ2-1; TRBD2 aligns across 9 bases. The CDR3 length is 16 residues. Germline values: CDR1 SGHTA, CDR2 FQGNSA. V lost 6 bases, J lost 4 bases, and 10 bases stayed unmatched. CDR3 sequence: CASSSIAGEAYNEQFF. CDR3 sequence (DNA): TGTGCCAGCAGTTCGATAGCGGGAGAGGCTTACAATGAGCAGTTCTTC.

The gene calls are TRBV6-1 and TRBJ2-7; D might be TRBD1 (6 bases). The CDR3 spans 14 residues. The germline gives CDR1 MNHNS, CDR2 SASEGT. The V end lost 2 bases, the J end lost 5 bases, and 13 bases lay between the germline ends. CDR3: CASSEPGEGNEQYF. The CDR3 coding sequence is TGTGCCAGCAGTGAACCAGGGGAAGGCAACGAGCAGTACTTC.

The gene calls are TRBV28 and TRBJ2-2, with 8 bases aligning to TRBD2. V lost 6 bases, J lost 1 base, and 7 bases stayed unmatched. Germline V lookup: CDR1 MDHEN, CDR2 SYDVKM. This CDR3 comprises 16 residues. CDR3 residues: CASREPGGRNTGELFF. The CDR3 coding sequence is TGTGCCAGCAGGGAGCCGGGGGGGAGGAACACCGGGGAGCTGTTTTTT.

V usage is TRBV5-1 and J usage is TRBJ1-1; D is perhaps TRBD1 (6 bases). Germline loops: CDR1 SGHRS, CDR2 YFSETQ. The CDR3 length is 17 residues. With 0 bases removed from V and 5 bases from J, the gap between germline ends came to 20 bases. CDR3 loop: CASSLVWIKQGETEAFF. The DNA for the CDR3 is TGCGCCAGCAGCTTGGTTTGGATCAAACAGGGCGAGACTGAAGCTTTCTTT.

The J gene is TRBJ2-7, the V gene TRBV2, with 12 nucleotides matching TRBD2. With V trimmed by 1 base and J by 7 bases, 8 bases remained unmatched. The CDR3 contains 16 residues. Germline-derived CDR1 and CDR2 are SNHLY and FYNNEI. The CDR3 bases are TGTGCCAGCAGTGAAGAACTAGCGGGAGGTACGTGGGAGCAGTACTTC. It is translated as CASSEELAGGTWEQYF.

This clone has only one observation. The chain uses TRBV11-3 and TRBJ2-2; 8 bases fit TRBD1. Germline V gene lookup returns CDR1 SGHNT and CDR2 YENEEA. The CDR3 runs to 17 residues. V was clipped by 5 bases and J by 1 base; unmatched bases: 9. For the CDR3, the DNA is TGTGCCAGCAGCCCAAGCCAGGGGGCCTGGAACACCGGGGAGCTGTTTTTT. It translates to CASSPSQGAWNTGELFF.

The chain recombines TRBV29-1 with TRBJ1-2; TRBD1 matches 8 bases. V was pared by 7 bases and J by 4 bases, with 8 bases of the junction left unmatched. CDR1 is SQVTM and CDR2 is ANQGSEA in the germline V gene. The CDR3 runs 13 residues. The CDR3: CSATGTGFYGYTF. Here the CDR3 DNA reads TGCAGCGCCACCGGGACAGGATTCTATGGCTACACCTTC. The complete variable domain, with remaining parts taken from reference TRBV29-1 and TRBJ1-2, reads SAVISQKPSRDICQRGTSLTIQCQVDSQVTMMFWYRQQPGQSLTLIATANQGSEATYESGFVIDKFPISRPNLTFSTLTVSNMSPEDSSIYLCSATGTGFYGYTFGSGTRLTVV.

V gene TRBV27 combines with J gene TRBJ2-7; 9 bases fit TRBD2. Looked up from germline, CDR1 is MNHEY and CDR2 is SMNVEV (reference sequence). This CDR3 is 15 amino acids long. The V gene end was trimmed by 6 bases and the J gene end by 0 bases; junction bases not matched to a gene: 6. The CDR3 DNA follows: TGTGCCAGCAGCGCCTCTAGCGGGATCTCCTACGAGCAGTACTTC. Translating gives CASSASSGISYEQYF.